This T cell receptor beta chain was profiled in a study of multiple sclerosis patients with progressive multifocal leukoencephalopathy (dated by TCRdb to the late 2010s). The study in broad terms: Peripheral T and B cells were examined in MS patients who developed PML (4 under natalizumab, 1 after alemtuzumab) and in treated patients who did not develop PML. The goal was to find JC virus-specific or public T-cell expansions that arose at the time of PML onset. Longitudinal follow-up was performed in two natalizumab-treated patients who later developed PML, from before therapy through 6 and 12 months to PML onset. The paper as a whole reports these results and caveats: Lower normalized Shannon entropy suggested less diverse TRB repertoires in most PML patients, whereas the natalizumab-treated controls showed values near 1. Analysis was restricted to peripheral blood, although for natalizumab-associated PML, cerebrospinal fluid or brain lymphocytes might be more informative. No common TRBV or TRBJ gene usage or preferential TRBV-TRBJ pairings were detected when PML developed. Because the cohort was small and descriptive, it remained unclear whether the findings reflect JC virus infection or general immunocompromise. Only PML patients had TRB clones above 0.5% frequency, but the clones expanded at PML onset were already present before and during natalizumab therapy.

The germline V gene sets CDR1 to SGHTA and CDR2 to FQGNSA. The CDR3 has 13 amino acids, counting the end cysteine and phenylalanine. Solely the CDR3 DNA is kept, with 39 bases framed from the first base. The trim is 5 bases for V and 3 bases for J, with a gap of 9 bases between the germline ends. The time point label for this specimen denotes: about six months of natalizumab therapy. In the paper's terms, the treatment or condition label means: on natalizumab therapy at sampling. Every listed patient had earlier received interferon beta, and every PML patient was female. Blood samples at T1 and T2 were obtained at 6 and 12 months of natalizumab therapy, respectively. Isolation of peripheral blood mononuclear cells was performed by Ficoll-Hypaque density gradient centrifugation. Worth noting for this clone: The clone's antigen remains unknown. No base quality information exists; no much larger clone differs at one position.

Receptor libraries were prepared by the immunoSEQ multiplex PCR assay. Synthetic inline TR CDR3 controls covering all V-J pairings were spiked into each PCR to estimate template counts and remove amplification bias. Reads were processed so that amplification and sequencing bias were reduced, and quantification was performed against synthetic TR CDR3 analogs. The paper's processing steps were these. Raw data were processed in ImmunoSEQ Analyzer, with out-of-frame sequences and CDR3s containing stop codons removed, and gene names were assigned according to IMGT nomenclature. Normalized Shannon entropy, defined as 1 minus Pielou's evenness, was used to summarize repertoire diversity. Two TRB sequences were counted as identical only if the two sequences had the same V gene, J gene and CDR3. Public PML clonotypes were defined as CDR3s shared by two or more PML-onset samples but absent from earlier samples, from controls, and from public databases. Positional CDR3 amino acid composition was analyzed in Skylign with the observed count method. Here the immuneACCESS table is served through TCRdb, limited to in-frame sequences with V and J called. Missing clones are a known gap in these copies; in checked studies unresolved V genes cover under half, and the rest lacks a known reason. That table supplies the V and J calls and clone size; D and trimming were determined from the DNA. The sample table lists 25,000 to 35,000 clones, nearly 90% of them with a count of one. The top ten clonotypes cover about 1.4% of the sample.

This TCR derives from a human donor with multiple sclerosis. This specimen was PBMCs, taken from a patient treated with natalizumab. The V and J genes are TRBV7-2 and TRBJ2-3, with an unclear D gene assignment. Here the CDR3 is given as CASSRIRTDTQYF. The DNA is TGTGCCAGCAGCCGGATCCGAACAGATACGCAGTATTTT.